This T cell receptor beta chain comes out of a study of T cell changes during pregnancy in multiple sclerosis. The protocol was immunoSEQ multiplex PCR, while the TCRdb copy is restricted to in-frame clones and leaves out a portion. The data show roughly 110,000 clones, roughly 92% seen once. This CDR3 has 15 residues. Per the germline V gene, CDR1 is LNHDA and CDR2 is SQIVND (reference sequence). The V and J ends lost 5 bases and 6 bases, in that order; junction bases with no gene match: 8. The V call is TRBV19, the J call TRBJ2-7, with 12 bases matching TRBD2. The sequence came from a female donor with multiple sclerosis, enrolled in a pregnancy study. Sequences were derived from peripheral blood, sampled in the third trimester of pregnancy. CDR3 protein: CASSPRLAGASEQYF. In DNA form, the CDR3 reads TGTGCCAGTAGTCCTCGACTAGCGGGAGCCTCCGAGCAGTACTTC.